Sequencing of this TCR beta chain was carried out in a study of monozygotic twins with inflammatory bowel disease. The study's findings and limits: Distinguishing T cell subtypes was not possible. Twins with IBD were found to have lower TCRbeta diversity (inverse Simpson) than healthy co-twins.

TCRdb re-analyzed the 5' RACE reads; it lists each CDR3 protein once, without DNA. Recorded for this sample: over 110,000 distinct CDR3 sequences. The length of the CDR3 is 16 residues. The germline V gene has CDR1 KGHSH and CDR2 LQKENI. Note on this clonotype: The antigen is unknown.

This sequence originates from a human donor with ulcerative colitis or Crohn's disease, or a healthy co-twin of an affected twin (not recorded which). The V call is TRBV18, the J call TRBJ2-6. The sample comprised blood. The CDR3 protein is CASSPMSGSGANVLTF.